A single sample is the source of the 15 T cell receptor beta chains below, sequenced in a study of OX40 agonist ivuxolimab in advanced cancers. Some clones are missing from TCRdb's copy, which holds only in-frame ones; the method was immunoSEQ multiplex PCR. Found here are approximately 24,000 clones, approximately 85% of them singletons; the top ten hold over 15%. The specimen comprised CD4+ or CD8+ T cells sorted from blood, sampled in a trial of the OX40 agonist ivuxolimab. These receptor sequences come from an adult with an advanced solid tumor such as melanoma, head and neck, liver or kidney cancer.

V usage is TRBV7-9 and J usage is TRBJ1-6; weak D call: TRBD1 (5 bases). The CDR3 contains 15 residues. CDR1 and CDR2 (germline): SEHNR, FQNEAQ (reference sequence). The germline V and J ends were trimmed by 6 bases and 7 bases, with 16 bases remaining between them. The CDR3 loop is CASSPQGVGNSPLHF. CDR3 sequence (DNA): TGTGCCAGCAGTCCACAAGGGGTGGGAAATTCACCCCTCCACTTT.

The chain is built from TRBV28 and TRBJ2-7; D uncertain. V was cut by 10 bases and J by 1 base, with 11 bases left in between. The germline V gene encodes CDR1 MDHEN and CDR2 SYDVKM. The CDR3 length is 12 residues. The CDR3 protein is CATTVGSYEQYF. The CDR3 region has the DNA TGTGCCACAACGGTGGGATCCTACGAGCAGTACTTC.

By proportion, this clone is hyperexpanded. CDR3 sequence (DNA): TGTGCCAGCAGCTTAGTCCCAGATACGCAGTATTTT. Its protein product is CASSLVPDTQYF. V usage is TRBV13 and J usage is TRBJ2-3; no reliable D call. The CDR3 is made up of 12 amino acids. The germline CDR1 and CDR2 sequences are PRHDT and FYEKMQ (reference sequence). Trimming took 1 base from V and 4 from J, leaving 3 bases between them.

CDR3 bases: TGTGCCAGCAGTGGTATTGGCCCCGAGCAGTACTTC. Translated: CASSGIGPEQYF. V and J are TRBV2 and TRBJ2-7; D gene unclear. Trimming cost V 4 bases and J 6 bases, with 10 bases left between them. The CDR3 is 12 residues long. CDR1 is SNHLY, CDR2 FYNNEI, per germline.

The chain links TRBV2 to TRBJ2-7, with 8 nucleotides matching TRBD1. Germline CDR1 reads SNHLY; CDR2 reads FYNNEI. The V and J ends lost 8 bases and 1 base, in that order; junction bases with no gene match: 7. The CDR3 totals 14 residues. The CDR3 sequence: CASFKDRESYEQYF. CDR3 nucleotide sequence: TGTGCCAGCTTTAAGGACAGGGAATCCTACGAGCAGTACTTC.

This clone was observed a single time. The rearrangement joins TRBV12-5 to TRBJ1-5; tentatively, D is TRBD1 (6 bases). In germline, CDR1 is LGHNT, CDR2 FRNRAP. Trimming took off 6 bases at V and 0 bases at J, with 18 bases between the two ends. This CDR3 has 17 amino acids. CDR3 sequence reads: CASGSDSRFYSNQPQHF. CDR3 in DNA: TGTGCTAGTGGCTCGGACAGTCGGTTCTATAGCAATCAGCCCCAGCATTTT. Using reference TRBV12-5 and TRBJ1-5 for the parts outside the CDR3, the full variable domain is DARVTQTPRHKVTEMGQEVTMRCQPILGHNTVFWYRQTMMQGLELLAYFRNRAPLDDSGMPKDRFSAEMPDATLATLKIQPSEPRDSAVYFCASGSDSRFYSNQPQHFGDGTRLSIL.

The chain carries TRBV5-1 and TRBJ2-3, with 14 nucleotides matching TRBD2. The V gene's germline CDR1 is SGHRS and CDR2 YFSETQ. The CDR3 covers 20 residues. Trimming cost V 4 bases and J 2 bases; bases outside gene matches: 15. CDR3 sequence: CASSLFPGTSGGTLTDTQYF. The CDR3 nucleotides are TGCGCCAGCAGCCTCTTTCCCGGGACTAGCGGGGGCACACTCACAGATACGCAGTATTTT.

V is TRBV6-5 and J is TRBJ1-3; 7 bases are a match to TRBD1. V lost 7 bases, J lost 3 bases, and 9 bases stayed unmatched. Germline V gene lookup returns CDR1 MNHEY and CDR2 SVGAGI. The CDR3 extends over 15 amino acids. CDR3 protein: CASTPPRGLGNTIYF. The CDR3 DNA reads TGTGCCAGCACCCCACCGAGGGGGCTTGGAAACACCATATATTTT.

The genes are TRBV10-3 and TRBJ1-1; D perhaps matches TRBD1 (6 bases). Trimming left V 7 bases short and J 5 bases short, with 17 bases between. Looked up from germline, CDR1 is ENHRY and CDR2 is SYGVKD. The CDR3 runs to 14 residues. This chain's CDR3 is CAIKAAQGRTEAFF. The CDR3, as DNA: TGTGCCATCAAAGCCGCCCAGGGGAGGACTGAAGCTTTCTTT.

The chain is built from TRBV4-3 and TRBJ1-2, with a possible D match to TRBD1 (6 bases). This CDR3 region has 15 residues. The germline CDR1 and CDR2 sequences are LGHNA and YSLEER. The ends were cut back, 0 bases at V and 3 bases at J, with 11 bases in the middle. The CDR3 sequence: CASSQDEGGHYGYTF. The DNA for the CDR3 is TGCGCCAGCAGCCAAGATGAAGGGGGTCACTATGGCTACACCTTC.

This chain links TRBV19 with TRBJ2-1; no reliable D call. The germline V gene encodes CDR1 LNHDA and CDR2 SQIVND (reference sequence). V was shortened by 7 bases and J by 4 bases, with 17 bases between the two germline ends. The CDR3 length is 15 residues. CDR3 loop: CASTKSPMLYNEQFF. In DNA, the CDR3 is TGTGCCAGTACTAAGAGCCCTATGCTTTACAATGAGCAGTTCTTC.

The gene calls are TRBV18 and TRBJ1-3; D may be TRBD1 (5 bases). This CDR3 has 16 amino acids. V was cut by 2 bases and J by 1 base, with 12 bases left in between. Germline V lookup: CDR1 KGHSH, CDR2 LQKENI. CDR3 DNA: TGTGCCAGCTCACCAACCAGGGATTCTTCTGGAAACACCATATATTTT. This translates into CASSPTRDSSGNTIYF.

The chain couples TRBV9 to TRBJ2-7; D possibly matches TRBD1 or TRBD2 (5 bases each). The V end was cut by 3 bases, the J end by 3 bases, with 13 bases between. The CDR3 has 14 amino acids. CDR1 is SGDLS, CDR2 YYNGEE, per germline. CDR3 amino acids: CASSESGTDYEQYF. CDR3 DNA: TGTGCCAGCAGCGAGTCCGGGACGGACTACGAGCAGTACTTC.

The genes are TRBV7-2 and TRBJ2-5; D gene unclear. The V and J ends lost 1 base and 6 bases respectively, with 12 bases between them. CDR1 and CDR2 from the germline V gene are SGHTA and FQGNSA. The CDR3 is made up of 14 amino acids. CDR3 nucleotides: TGTGCCAGCAGCTTAGGGGATAGCAGGAAGACCCAGTACTTC. Translated: CASSLGDSRKTQYF. Together with reference TRBV7-2 and TRBJ2-5, the CDR3 gives the full variable domain: GAGVSQSPSNKVTEKGKDVELRCDPISGHTALYWYRQSLGQGLEFLIYFQGNSAPDKSGLPSDRFSAERTGGSVSTLTIQRTQQEDSAVYLCASSLGDSRKTQYFGPGTRLLVL.

The chain employs TRBV27 and TRBJ1-5; D may be TRBD1 (5 bases). The CDR3 runs 14 residues. The germline V gene encodes CDR1 MNHEY and CDR2 SMNVEV (reference sequence). V shed 5 bases and J shed 5 bases, with 13 bases lying between them. CDR3 residues: CASSPRDADQPQHF. The CDR3, as DNA: TGTGCCAGCAGTCCCCGGGACGCTGATCAGCCCCAGCATTTT.